The sequence of this T cell receptor beta chain was determined in a study of Ad26.COV2.S vaccination and SARS-CoV-2 variants. Across the whole study: By the intramuscular route, Ad26.COV2.S was given once, or twice 56 days apart.

Study-wide points: CD8+ and CD4+ T cells specific for spike reportedly responded with substantial breadth after vaccination.

The CDR3 runs to 13 residues. The germline V gene has CDR1 MDHEN and CDR2 SYDVKM. The V end lost 1 base, the J end lost 8 bases, and 11 bases lay between the germline ends. The protocol was immunoSEQ multiplex PCR, while the TCRdb copy is restricted to in-frame clones and leaves out a portion. The sample has about 480,000 clones, roughly 89% seen once. Treatment here: 19 received Ad26.COV2.S at low or high dose, single or two shots; five or six received placebo; per-sample allocation not given. The samples were gathered on day 63 after the first injection of vaccine or placebo. This clone came up once. What it binds is unknown.

The gene calls are TRBV28 and TRBJ1-2; D unclear. This receptor was identified in a person aged 18-65 years who received the Ad26.COV2.S COVID-19 vaccine or a placebo. Specimen: peripheral blood, collected in a trial of Ad26.COV2.S vaccine versus placebo. The CDR3 sequence: CASSLLRVGGYTF. The CDR3 nucleotides read TGTGCCAGCAGTTTATTGAGGGTCGGAGGCTACACCTTC.